The rows below give T cell receptor beta chains drawn from one sample of a study of cytomegalovirus exposure and HLA in healthy donors. TCRdb's copy holds only in-frame clones and misses some; the assay was immunoSEQ multiplex PCR. The sample contains roughly 150,000 clones, around 90% of which appear only once. The sample consisted of PBMCs. The receptor set was obtained from a man aged 18-30 years in good health and CMV-seronegative. Both conserved end residues are part of each CDR3. The D gene is left open where the match is weak. Clone size is stated in some rows and not others, as once, few, many or a class when expanded.

size: .; D: TRBD1; length: 16; J: TRBJ1-3; V: TRBV27; CDR3: CASSLSGRGLGNTIYF; DNA: TGTGCCAGCAGTTTATCTGGCAGGGGGCTTGGAAACACCATATATTTT
size: .; D: .; length: 12; J: TRBJ2-2; V: TRBV18; CDR3: CASSPRDRELFF; DNA: TGTGCCAGCTCACCACGGGACAGGGAGCTGTTTTTT
size: .; D: TRBD1; length: 13; J: TRBJ1-6; V: TRBV19; CDR3: CASSIQGVSPLHF; DNA: TGTGCCAGTAGTATTCAGGGGGTCTCACCCCTCCACTTT
size: .; D: TRBD2; length: 12; J: TRBJ2-1; V: TRBV2; CDR3: CASSGTKNEQFF; DNA: TGTGCCAGCAGCGGGACTAAAAATGAGCAGTTCTTC
size: .; D: TRBD1; length: 15; J: TRBJ2-7; V: TRBV10-3; CDR3: CAISETRTGGYEQYF; DNA: TGTGCCATCAGTGAGACACGGACAGGGGGCTACGAGCAGTACTTC
size: .; D: .; length: 14; J: TRBJ1-2; V: TRBV28; CDR3: CASSLPQVPYGYTF; DNA: TGTGCCAGCAGTTTACCACAGGTACCCTATGGCTACACCTTC
size: .; D: TRBD1; length: 17; J: TRBJ1-2; V: TRBV7-9; CDR3: CASSLVSGGQGRYGYTF; DNA: TGTGCCAGCAGCTTAGTCTCAGGCGGACAGGGGAGGTATGGCTACACCTTC
size: .; D: .; length: 14; J: TRBJ2-1; V: TRBV6-5; CDR3: CASSDGNSYNEQFF; DNA: TGTGCCAGCAGTGACGGGAATTCCTACAATGAGCAGTTCTTC
size: .; D: .; length: 13; J: TRBJ2-3; V: TRBV28; CDR3: CASNPSSGDTQYF; DNA: TGTGCCAGTAACCCGTCATCAGGGGATACGCAGTATTTT
size: few; D: .; length: 14; J: TRBJ1-2; V: TRBV6-5; CDR3: CASSYRTATYGYTF; DNA: TGTGCCAGCAGTTACCGGACAGCGACCTATGGCTACACCTTC
size: .; D: TRBD2; length: 15; J: TRBJ2-5; V: TRBV7-9; CDR3: CASSAGLAERETQYF; DNA: TGTGCCAGCAGCGCGGGACTAGCGGAGCGAGAGACCCAGTACTTC
size: .; D: TRBD1; length: 15; J: TRBJ1-5; V: TRBV6-6; CDR3: CASSYRGPSNQPQHF; DNA: TGTGCCAGCAGTTACAGGGGGCCAAGCAATCAGCCCCAGCATTTT
size: .; D: .; length: 16; J: TRBJ1-6; V: TRBV11-2; CDR3: CASSQDSRVISSPLHF; DNA: TGTGCCAGCAGCCAAGATTCCAGGGTAATAAGTTCACCCCTCCACTTT
size: once; D: TRBD1; length: 15; J: TRBJ1-2; V: TRBV14; CDR3: CASSQGGRGFYGYTF; DNA: TGTGCCAGCAGCCAAGGTGGCAGGGGGTTCTATGGCTACACCTTC
size: few; D: TRBD2; length: 16; J: TRBJ2-1; V: TRBV7-9; CDR3: CASSFSITSVGDEQFF; DNA: TGTGCCAGCAGCTTTTCGATTACTAGCGTCGGGGATGAGCAGTTCTTC
size: .; D: TRBD2; length: 20; J: TRBJ2-1; V: TRBV5-1; CDR3: CASSLASPRIAGRGYNEQFF; DNA: TGCGCCAGCAGCTTGGCCTCACCTAGAATAGCGGGAAGGGGCTACAATGAGCAGTTCTTC
size: few; D: .; length: 10; J: TRBJ1-2; V: TRBV29-1; CDR3: CSVGGEGYTF; DNA: TGCAGCGTTGGAGGAGAAGGCTACACCTTC
size: .; D: .; length: 12; J: TRBJ1-1; V: TRBV19; CDR3: CASSTGFTEAFF; DNA: TGTGCCAGTAGTACAGGGTTTACTGAAGCTTTCTTT
size: .; D: TRBD1; length: 17; J: TRBJ2-2; V: TRBV27; CDR3: CASSLAPSTGASGELFF; DNA: TGTGCCAGCAGTTTAGCGCCGTCGACAGGGGCCTCCGGGGAGCTGTTTTTT
size: .; D: .; length: 13; J: TRBJ2-1; V: TRBV27; CDR3: CASSGRGSGEQFF; DNA: TGTGCCAGCAGTGGGAGGGGGAGCGGTGAGCAGTTCTTC
size: .; D: .; length: 18; J: TRBJ2-2; V: TRBV5-1; CDR3: CASSLEARVARNTGELFF; DNA: TGCGCCAGCAGCTTGGAAGCTAGAGTCGCGCGGAACACCGGGGAGCTGTTTTTT
size: .; D: TRBD2; length: 16; J: TRBJ2-7; V: TRBV5-5; CDR3: CASSRGTGTSLHEQYF; DNA: TGTGCCAGCAGCCGCGGTACCGGGACTAGCTTGCACGAGCAGTACTTC
size: .; D: .; length: 15; J: TRBJ1-1; V: TRBV4-1; CDR3: CASSQDLGRDTEAFF; DNA: TGCGCCAGCAGCCAAGACCTCGGGAGGGACACTGAAGCTTTCTTT
size: .; D: .; length: 14; J: TRBJ1-2; V: TRBV6-5; CDR3: CASSRTPPTYGYTF; DNA: TGTGCCAGCAGCCGAACTCCCCCAACCTATGGCTACACCTTC
size: .; D: TRBD1; length: 15; J: TRBJ2-1; V: TRBV5-1; CDR3: CASSKRQGPGSEQFF; DNA: TGCGCCAGCAGCAAACGACAGGGACCGGGCAGCGAGCAGTTCTTC
size: .; D: TRBD1; length: 14; J: TRBJ2-5; V: TRBV4-2; CDR3: CASSQDRGGETQYF; DNA: TGTGCCAGCAGCCAAGATCGAGGGGGCGAGACCCAGTACTTC
size: .; D: TRBD2; length: 15; J: TRBJ2-2; V: TRBV5-1; CDR3: CASSGGLAGAGELFF; DNA: TGCGCCAGCAGCGGGGGACTAGCGGGAGCCGGGGAGCTGTTTTTT
size: .; D: TRBD1; length: 14; J: TRBJ2-3; V: TRBV4-3; CDR3: CASSLTGGTDTQYF; DNA: TGCGCCAGCAGCCTGACAGGGGGCACAGATACGCAGTATTTT
size: .; D: TRBD2; length: 16; J: TRBJ2-1; V: TRBV5-6; CDR3: CASSGGTSGTYNEQFF; DNA: TGTGCCAGCAGCGGGGGGACTAGCGGGACTTACAATGAGCAGTTCTTC
size: .; D: .; length: 16; J: TRBJ1-2; V: TRBV6-5; CDR3: CASSYDSNGLNYGYTF; DNA: TGTGCCAGCAGTTACGACAGTAACGGCCTTAACTATGGCTACACCTTC
size: once; D: TRBD2; length: 13; J: TRBJ2-5; V: TRBV29-1; CDR3: CSVPGGHTETQYF; DNA: TGCAGCGTTCCGGGGGGGCATACGGAGACCCAGTACTTC
size: .; D: .; length: 14; J: TRBJ1-6; V: TRBV25-1; CDR3: CASGWTGEYSPLHF; DNA: TGTGCCAGCGGTTGGACGGGGGAGTATTCACCCCTCCACTTT
size: .; D: TRBD1; length: 14; J: TRBJ1-2; V: TRBV28; CDR3: CASSLDRGPYGYTF; DNA: TGTGCCAGCAGTTTGGACAGGGGCCCCTATGGCTACACCTTC
size: .; D: .; length: 13; J: TRBJ1-1; V: TRBV2; CDR3: CASTQGKNTEAFF; DNA: TGTGCCAGTACACAGGGTAAGAACACTGAAGCTTTCTTT
size: .; D: .; length: 15; J: TRBJ1-3; V: TRBV6-6; CDR3: CASIDGRFSGNTIYF; DNA: TGTGCCAGCATAGATGGCAGGTTCTCTGGAAACACCATATATTTT
size: .; D: TRBD2; length: 16; J: TRBJ2-7; V: TRBV4-3; CDR3: CASSQDIGLASYEQYF; DNA: TGCGCCAGCAGCCAAGATATTGGACTAGCGTCCTACGAGCAGTACTTC
size: .; D: TRBD1; length: 17; J: TRBJ1-4; V: TRBV6-1; CDR3: CASSEFDGQGGGEKLFF; DNA: TGTGCCAGCAGTGAGTTCGATGGACAGGGTGGAGGTGAAAAACTGTTTTTT
size: .; D: .; length: 15; J: TRBJ2-5; V: TRBV5-1; CDR3: CASSVKGAVQETQYF; DNA: TGCGCCAGCAGTGTCAAAGGGGCGGTTCAAGAGACCCAGTACTTC
size: few; D: TRBD1; length: 16; J: TRBJ1-5; V: TRBV11-2; CDR3: CASSGRTGTEDQPQHF; DNA: TGTGCCAGCAGCGGACGGACAGGGACAGAGGATCAGCCCCAGCATTTT
size: .; D: TRBD1; length: 15; J: TRBJ1-4; V: TRBV7-6; CDR3: CASSPGTATNEKLFF; DNA: TGTGCCAGCAGCCCTGGGACAGCAACTAATGAAAAACTGTTTTTT
size: once; D: .; length: 16; J: TRBJ2-1; V: TRBV7-6; CDR3: CASSLAYQGSYNEQFF; DNA: TGTGCCAGCAGCTTAGCGTATCAGGGATCCTACAATGAGCAGTTCTTC
size: .; D: TRBD2; length: 15; J: TRBJ2-1; V: TRBV5-1; CDR3: CASSLELAGGPGQFF; DNA: TGCGCCAGCAGCTTGGAACTAGCGGGGGGCCCGGGACAGTTCTTC
size: once; D: TRBD1; length: 14; J: TRBJ1-5; V: TRBV6-5; CDR3: CASSWTGDNQPQHF; DNA: TGTGCCAGCAGTTGGACAGGGGATAATCAGCCCCAGCATTTT
size: .; D: .; length: 15; J: TRBJ2-7; V: TRBV5-1; CDR3: CASSLVSGWEYEQYF; DNA: TGCGCCAGCAGCTTGGTTTCGGGGTGGGAGTACGAGCAGTACTTC
size: .; D: TRBD2; length: 16; J: TRBJ2-3; V: TRBV4-3; CDR3: CASSQGLAGAIDTQYF; DNA: TGCGCCAGCAGCCAAGGACTAGCGGGAGCTATAGATACGCAGTATTTT
size: .; D: .; length: 16; J: TRBJ2-1; V: TRBV10-1; CDR3: CASSESGGGSYNEQFF; DNA: TGCGCCAGCAGTGAGTCAGGGGGGGGCTCCTACAATGAGCAGTTCTTC
size: .; D: .; length: 13; J: TRBJ1-1; V: TRBV28; CDR3: CASCWTEASEAFF; DNA: TGTGCCAGCTGTTGGACAGAAGCTTCTGAAGCTTTCTTT
size: .; D: TRBD1; length: 15; J: TRBJ2-2; V: TRBV10-2; CDR3: CASSELTGGIGELFF; DNA: TGCGCCAGCAGTGAGCTGACAGGGGGAATCGGGGAGCTGTTTTTT
size: .; D: .; length: 14; J: TRBJ2-2; V: TRBV6-1; CDR3: CASSEETGTGELFF; DNA: TGTGCCAGCAGTGAAGAAACGGGCACCGGGGAGCTGTTTTTT
size: .; D: TRBD2; length: 14; J: TRBJ2-7; V: TRBV6-5; CDR3: CASGRGVAPPEQYF; DNA: TGTGCCAGCGGGCGGGGGGTAGCGCCTCCCGAGCAGTACTTC
size: .; D: TRBD2; length: 15; J: TRBJ2-3; V: TRBV27; CDR3: CASSFGREGGDTQYF; DNA: TGTGCCAGCAGTTTTGGCAGGGAGGGTGGAGATACGCAGTATTTT
size: .; D: .; length: 15; J: TRBJ1-4; V: TRBV19; CDR3: CASIRDSSTNEKLFF; DNA: TGTGCCAGTATTCGAGACAGTTCAACTAATGAAAAACTGTTTTTT
size: .; D: TRBD1; length: 13; J: TRBJ1-1; V: TRBV29-1; CDR3: CSAGQGLNTEAFF; DNA: TGCAGCGCGGGACAGGGCCTGAACACTGAAGCTTTCTTT
size: .; D: TRBD1; length: 15; J: TRBJ2-3; V: TRBV5-1; CDR3: CASSLADRSSDTQYF; DNA: TGCGCCAGCAGCTTGGCGGACAGGTCTTCAGATACGCAGTATTTT
size: .; D: TRBD1; length: 15; J: TRBJ2-1; V: TRBV7-9; CDR3: CASSLRQGIHNEQFF; DNA: TGTGCCAGCAGCTTGAGACAGGGAATTCACAATGAGCAGTTCTTC
size: .; D: .; length: 14; J: TRBJ1-2; V: TRBV5-4; CDR3: CASSLGSGGFGYTF; DNA: TGTGCCAGCAGCTTGGGGTCGGGAGGGTTTGGCTACACCTTC